Following are 20 T cell receptor beta chains from one sample sequenced in a study of regulatory and conventional T cells in RAG deficiency (dated by TCRdb to about 2017). Library prep was done by the immunoSEQ multiplex PCR assay. What TCRdb holds here is the immuneACCESS table cut down to in-frame rearrangements. Part of the clones is not present; checked against another copy, under half of the missing clones reflect an unresolved V gene, and the others are unexplained. The sample profile shows 45,000 or so clones; approximately 90% of them were found once. Of the sample, 0.51% is held by the ten largest clones. Before genomic DNA extraction, conventional CD4+ T cells were isolated from blood as CD25-low CD127-high cells. These data also featured in a second study, about regulatory T cells. Drawing on the second study: The multiplex PCR relied on 52 forward TRBV primers and 13 reverse TRBJ primers, and amplification bias was corrected through assay-based and computational methods.

The sequencing sample was made of CD4+ effector T cells sorted from blood. These receptor sequences come from a human donor in good health.

The chain combines TRBV7-8 with TRBJ2-4, with 7 bases that match TRBD2. Losses at the gene ends were 3 bases for V and 8 bases for J; bases not matched to a gene: 1. This CDR3 has 12 residues. Per the germline V gene, CDR1 is SGHVS and CDR2 is FQNEAQ. CDR3 in DNA: TGTGCCAGCAGCTTGGGAGGGGACATTCAGTACTTC. It translates to CASSLGGDIQYF. Drawing the rest from reference TRBV7-8 and TRBJ2-4, the complete variable domain is GAGVSQSPRYKVAKRGQDVALRCDPISGHVSLFWYQQALGQGPEFLTYFQNEAQLDKSGLPSDRFFAERPEGSVSTLKIQRTQQEDSAVYLCASSLGGDIQYFGAGTRLSVL.

V gene TRBV6-6 combines with J gene TRBJ2-1, with 10 bases lining up with TRBD2. V was pared by 6 bases and J by 4 bases, with 6 bases of the junction left unmatched. This CDR3 has 15 residues. In germline, CDR1 is MNHNY, CDR2 SVGAGI (reference sequence). The CDR3 is CASSKTSGEYNEQFF. CDR3 nucleotides: TGTGCCAGCAGCAAAACTAGCGGGGAATACAATGAGCAGTTCTTC.

Only one count was recorded for this clone. This chain links TRBV29-1 with TRBJ2-2; TRBD1 aligns across 11 bases. Germline V gives CDR1 SQVTM, CDR2 ANQGSEA. The CDR3 has 15 residues. The J segment lost 5 bases and the V segment lost 7 bases, leaving 9 bases of the junction unmatched. CDR3 sequence (DNA): TGCAGCGGCGCCGGGACAGGGGGGGGAACCGGGGAGCTGTTTTTT. As protein: CSGAGTGGGTGELFF.

This sequence joins TRBV4-1 and TRBJ1-5, with a tentative D call TRBD1 (6 bases). This CDR3 spans 18 amino acids. Looked up from germline, CDR1 is MGHRA and CDR2 is YSYEKL. Trimming took off 0 bases at V and 4 bases at J, with 19 bases between the two ends. The CDR3 region is CASSQDVNGGASNQPQHF. The CDR3 DNA reads as TGCGCCAGCAGCCAAGATGTGAACGGGGGCGCGAGTAATCAGCCCCAGCATTTT.

The chain carries TRBV6-1 and TRBJ2-7, with D perhaps TRBD2 (5 bases). The CDR3 extends over 13 amino acids. Germline assignment: CDR1 MNHNS and CDR2 SASEGT. V shed 10 bases and J shed 1 base, with 14 bases lying between them. CDR3 region: CATEDLQSYEQYF. Here the CDR3 DNA reads TGTGCCACCGAGGACTTGCAGTCCTACGAGCAGTACTTC.

This clone was detected once. The gene calls are TRBV5-1 and TRBJ2-1; D is possibly TRBD2 (6 bases). Trimming took off 4 bases at V and 0 bases at J, with 11 bases between the two ends. This CDR3 has 15 residues. CDR1 and CDR2 (germline): SGHRS, YFSETQ. The CDR3 reads CASSPGTRSYNEQFF. CDR3 in DNA: TGCGCCAGCAGCCCCGGGACTCGCTCCTACAATGAGCAGTTCTTC. Full variable domain (missing parts from reference TRBV5-1 and TRBJ2-1): KAGVTQTPRYLIKTRGQQVTLSCSPISGHRSVSWYQQTPGQGLQFLFEYFSETQRNKGNFPGRFSGRQFSNSRSEMNVSTLELGDSALYLCASSPGTRSYNEQFFGPGTRLTVL.

The rearrangement joins TRBV18 to TRBJ2-7; D tentatively fits TRBD1 or TRBD2 (5 bases each). The CDR3 totals 13 residues. V dropped 3 bases and J dropped 4 bases, with 10 bases sitting between them. Germline V gene sequence: CDR1 KGHSH, CDR2 LQKENI. In DNA, the CDR3 is TGTGCCAGCTCACCCGGGACCTCTTACGAGCAGTACTTC. Translation: CASSPGTSYEQYF.

This clone was recorded only once. V is TRBV5-1 and J is TRBJ2-1, with D unresolved. Deletions cut 0 bases from V and 10 bases from J, with 5 bases between. This CDR3 has 11 amino acids. Germline V gives CDR1 SGHRS, CDR2 YFSETQ. The CDR3 DNA follows: TGCGCCAGCAGCTTGGCCTCGGAGCAGTTCTTC. Protein sequence: CASSLASEQFF.

The J gene is TRBJ2-1, the V gene TRBV5-1, with D unresolved. Per germline, CDR1 SGHRS and CDR2 YFSETQ. V gave up 4 bases and J gave up 0 bases, with 11 bases separating them. The length of the CDR3 is 15 residues. DNA for the CDR3: TGCGCCAGCAGCGTAGGCGAGAGCTCCTACAATGAGCAGTTCTTC. Translated, it gives CASSVGESSYNEQFF.

The chain has TRBV7-9 and TRBJ1-6; TRBD1 might be the D (5 bases). V gave up 4 bases and J gave up 9 bases, with 13 bases separating them. In germline, CDR1 is SEHNR, CDR2 FQNEAQ (reference sequence). CDR3 length: 14 amino acids. This CDR3 is CASSSSGLVSPLHF. CDR3 DNA: TGTGCCAGCAGCTCCTCAGGGCTGGTTTCACCCCTCCACTTT.

CDR3 DNA: TGTGCCAGCAGTTTAGACTCAGTGGGGGGAACGGCTGAAGCTTTCTTT. As protein: CASSLDSVGGTAEAFF. The chain employs TRBV27 and TRBJ1-1, with a tentative D call TRBD1 (5 bases). This CDR3 contains 16 residues. V was cut by 2 bases and J by 6 bases, with 19 bases left in between. Per germline, CDR1 MNHEY and CDR2 SMNVEV (reference sequence).

The CDR3 sequence is CASSSRTARGGELFF. The CDR3 DNA reads TGTGCCAGCAGCTCGAGGACGGCCCGGGGCGGGGAGCTGTTTTTT. This sequence joins TRBV7-3 and TRBJ2-2; D is possibly TRBD2 (5 bases). In germline, CDR1 is SGHTA, CDR2 FQGTGA. CDR3 size: 15 residues. The V end was cut by 4 bases, the J end by 7 bases, with 16 bases between.

The chain combines TRBV2 with TRBJ2-1; TRBD2 aligns across 8 bases. This CDR3 spans 12 amino acids. Germline V lookup: CDR1 SNHLY, CDR2 FYNNEI. Unmatched junction bases numbered 3, after V lost 6 bases and J lost 8 bases. The CDR3 nucleotides read TGTGCCAGCAGGCGGGAGGACCATGAGCAGTTCTTC. This encodes CASRREDHEQFF. The full variable domain, its missing parts supplied by reference TRBV2 and TRBJ2-1, is EPEVTQTPSHQVTQMGQEVILRCVPISNHLYFYWYRQILGQKVEFLVSFYNNEISEKSEIFDDQFSVERPDGSNFTLKIRSTKLEDSAMYFCASRREDHEQFFGPGTRLTVL.

The chain is built from TRBV6-1 and TRBJ2-3, with D unresolved. Germline loops: CDR1 MNHNS, CDR2 SASEGT. V was cut by 4 bases and J by 2 bases, with 4 bases left in between. The CDR3 consists of 12 residues. The CDR3 sequence: CASSAHTDTQYF. The CDR3 region has the DNA TGTGCCAGCAGTGCCCACACAGATACGCAGTATTTT.

The chain couples TRBV5-4 to TRBJ1-3; D perhaps matches TRBD1 (6 bases). The V gene's germline CDR1 is SGHNT and CDR2 YYREEE (reference sequence). CDR3 length: 17 residues. V lost 6 bases, J lost 0 bases, and 19 bases lay in between. The CDR3 sequence: CASTMGGRLSSGNTIYF. DNA of the CDR3: TGTGCCAGCACCATGGGGGGGCGACTGAGCTCTGGAAACACCATATATTTT.

The rearrangement uses TRBV7-9 and TRBJ2-2; D is unresolved. This CDR3 is built from 15 residues. The ends were cut back, 5 bases at V and 1 base at J, with 11 bases in the middle. Germline-derived CDR1 and CDR2 are SEHNR and FQNEAQ (reference sequence). CDR3 DNA sequence: TGTGCCAGCAGCCGAACCTCCGGGAACACCGGGGAGCTGTTTTTT. It codes for CASSRTSGNTGELFF.

This chain uses TRBV7-8 with TRBJ2-7, with unresolved D. Per the germline V gene, CDR1 is SGHVS and CDR2 is FQNEAQ. The V gene lost 2 bases and the J gene lost 2 bases, with 13 bases spanning the gap. CDR3 length equals 15 residues. CDR3 bases: TGTGCCAGCAGCTTAAATAGTATTGACACCTACGAGCAGTACTTC. As protein: CASSLNSIDTYEQYF. The complete variable domain, with remaining parts taken from reference TRBV7-8 and TRBJ2-7, reads GAGVSQSPRYKVAKRGQDVALRCDPISGHVSLFWYQQALGQGPEFLTYFQNEAQLDKSGLPSDRFFAERPEGSVSTLKIQRTQQEDSAVYLCASSLNSIDTYEQYFGPGTRLTVT.

This rearrangement joins TRBV19 to TRBJ1-5; no definite D call. CDR1 is LNHDA and CDR2 is SQIVND in the germline V gene (reference sequence). With 2 bases removed from V and 10 bases from J, the gap between germline ends came to 9 bases. The CDR3 spans 12 residues. The CDR3 spells CASSIRRDPQHF. The CDR3 DNA is TGTGCCAGTAGTATACGAAGGGATCCCCAGCATTTT. Full variable domain (remainder filled in from reference TRBV19 and TRBJ1-5): DGGITQSPKYLFRKEGQNVTLSCEQNLNHDAMYWYRQDPGQGLRLIYYSQIVNDFQKGDIAEGYSVSREKKESFPLTVTSAQKNPTAFYLCASSIRRDPQHFGDGTRLSIL.

The J gene is TRBJ2-7, the V gene TRBV9; D is possibly TRBD1 or TRBD2 (5 bases each). Germline lookup yields CDR1 SGDLS and CDR2 YYNGEE. The V end lost 4 bases, the J end lost 6 bases, and 23 bases lay between the germline ends. The CDR3 covers 16 residues. CDR3 region: CASSPTGADARGEQYF. The CDR3 DNA sequence: TGTGCCAGCAGCCCTACCGGGGCAGACGCTCGGGGCGAGCAGTACTTC.

This chain links TRBV28 with TRBJ1-6; 8 nucleotides align to TRBD1. This CDR3 contains 16 residues. V was pared by 5 bases and J by 6 bases, with 9 bases of the junction left unmatched. Germline assignment: CDR1 MDHEN and CDR2 SYDVKM. The CDR3 loop is CASSVTGQGRNSPLHF. The CDR3 DNA sequence: TGTGCCAGCAGTGTAACCGGACAGGGACGTAATTCACCCCTCCACTTT.